Following are 5 T cell receptor beta chains from one sample sequenced in a study of blood T cell repertoires in COVID-19 (dated by TCRdb to 2020 to 2021). The method was the immunoSEQ multiplex PCR assay. This is the immuneACCESS table as TCRdb keeps it, with only in-frame sequences that have V and J called. A part of the clones is gone; compared with another copy, unresolved V genes explain less than half, and the rest is unexplained. The table for this sample lists some 55,000 clones; over 90% of them were counted only once. 3% to 3.5% of the sample lies in the top ten. Sequencing input: peripheral blood. The receptors derive from a human donor in a cohort sampled during active COVID-19.

This clone came up a few times. The chain links TRBV5-1 to TRBJ2-5; D not certain. Germline loops: CDR1 SGHRS, CDR2 YFSETQ. The CDR3 consists of 15 residues. Deletions cut 1 base from V and 2 bases from J, with 12 bases between. The CDR3 DNA sequence: TGCGCCAGCAGCTTGTCCCTAGTTATTCAAGAGACCCAGTACTTC. Translating gives CASSLSLVIQETQYF.

This sequence joins TRBV5-1 and TRBJ1-1; no definite D call. There are 15 residues in the CDR3. The V end lost 0 bases, the J end lost 4 bases, and 13 bases lay between the germline ends. CDR1 is SGHRS and CDR2 is YFSETQ in the germline V gene. The DNA for the CDR3 is TGCGCCAGCAGCTTGGGTAGGGCGGGAGTCACTGAAGCTTTCTTT. This sequence encodes CASSLGRAGVTEAFF.

This rearrangement joins TRBV7-8 to TRBJ1-4; maybe TRBD1 (6 bases). Trimming cost V 0 bases and J 7 bases, with 15 bases left between them. The CDR3 is 16 amino acids. Germline loops: CDR1 SGHVS, CDR2 FQNEAQ. The CDR3 sequence: CASSLARQEWGEKLFF. The CDR3 DNA reads as TGTGCCAGCAGCTTAGCGAGACAGGAGTGGGGTGAAAAACTGTTTTTT. The variable domain in full, with the rest retrieved from reference TRBV7-8 and TRBJ1-4, is GAGVSQSPRYKVAKRGQDVALRCDPISGHVSLFWYQQALGQGPEFLTYFQNEAQLDKSGLPSDRFFAERPEGSVSTLKIQRTQQEDSAVYLCASSLARQEWGEKLFFGSGTQLSVL.

This chain connects TRBV6-6 to TRBJ1-1, with TRBD1 as a possible D gene (5 bases). This CDR3 is 14 amino acids long. Looked up from germline, CDR1 is MNHNY and CDR2 is SVGAGI (reference sequence). V was clipped by 5 bases and J by 6 bases, with 16 bases between them. The CDR3 sequence is CASSPTGYQPEAFF. DNA for the CDR3: TGTGCCAGCAGTCCTACAGGTTATCAACCTGAAGCTTTCTTT.

A few counts support this clone. The rearrangement links TRBV9 to TRBJ2-7; 11 nucleotides align to TRBD2. CDR1 and CDR2 (germline): SGDLS, YYNGEE. V dropped 3 bases and J dropped 1; count of bases not matched to a gene: 6. CDR3 length equals 16 residues. In DNA, the CDR3 is TGTGCCAGCAGCGCGGCCGGGACTAGCGGATCCTACGAGCAGTACTTC. Translation gives CASSAAGTSGSYEQYF.